Below are 20 T cell receptor beta chains sequenced from a single sample in a study of cytomegalovirus exposure and HLA in healthy donors. Vbeta (60) and Jbeta (13) primers were used in the PCR. TCRdb's copy holds only in-frame clones and misses some; the assay was immunoSEQ multiplex PCR. The sample table includes over 60,000 clones. Sequencing was performed on PBMCs. These receptors originate from a female donor in good health and CMV-seropositive.

The chain links TRBV6-5 to TRBJ2-3; maybe TRBD2 (6 bases). V shed 5 bases and J shed 1 base, with 13 bases lying between them. Germline V gene lookup returns CDR1 MNHEY and CDR2 SVGAGI. CDR3 size: 15 residues. CDR3 sequence reads: CASSAHERGTDTQYF. CDR3 nucleotides: TGTGCCAGCAGTGCCCACGAGCGGGGCACAGATACGCAGTATTTT.

V gene TRBV9 combines with J gene TRBJ2-1; 7 positions match TRBD1. This CDR3 contains 17 residues. The V gene's germline CDR1 is SGDLS and CDR2 YYNGEE. The V gene end was trimmed by 3 bases and the J gene end by 5 bases; junction bases not matched to a gene: 14. The CDR3 DNA follows: TGTGCCAGCAGCGCCGTCCGAGACAGGGTTCGCGACAATGAGCAGTTCTTC. Its protein is CASSAVRDRVRDNEQFF.

The chain is built from TRBV30 and TRBJ1-2; D remains ambiguous. V was cut by 0 bases and J by 8 bases, with 7 bases left in between. The germline CDR1 and CDR2 sequences are GTSNPN and SVGIG (reference sequence). This CDR3 region has 11 residues. The CDR3 spells CAWSVEGGYTF. Here the CDR3 DNA reads TGTGCCTGGAGTGTAGAGGGAGGCTACACCTTC.

This chain joins TRBV11-2 and TRBJ2-2, with D possibly TRBD1 on 5 matching bases. The CDR3 covers 13 residues. V lost 3 bases, J lost 3 bases, and 5 bases lay in between. Germline CDR1 and CDR2: SGHAT and FQNNGV. The CDR3 region is CASSLTDTGELFF. The CDR3 coding sequence is TGTGCCAGCAGCTTGACAGACACCGGGGAGCTGTTTTTT. Full variable domain (outside the CDR3, taken from reference TRBV11-2 and TRBJ2-2): EAGVAQSPRYKIIEKRQSVAFWCNPISGHATLYWYQQILGQGPKLLIQFQNNGVVDDSQLPKDRFSAERLKGVDSTLKIQPAKLEDSAVYLCASSLTDTGELFFGEGSRLTVL.

The chain links TRBV5-4 to TRBJ2-5, with D maybe TRBD1 (6 bases). The assigned J gene may be wrong: the sequence end matches TRBJ2-7 better. Germline lookup yields CDR1 SGHNT and CDR2 YYREEE (reference sequence). The CDR3 loop spans 14 amino acids. CDR3 bases: TGTGCCAGCAGCCCGCAGGGGTCCATCTACGAGCAGTACTTC. Amino acids: CASSPQGSIYEQYF.

V gene TRBV4-3 combines with J gene TRBJ1-4; 10 bases align to TRBD1. Germline V gives CDR1 LGHNA, CDR2 YSLEER. V lost 0 bases to trimming and J lost 8 bases; unmatched junction nucleotides: 6. CDR3 length: 16 residues. The DNA of the CDR3 is TGCGCCAGCAGCCAAGATCTTGGGACAGGGGCGGAAAAACTGTTTTTT. Translated, it gives CASSQDLGTGAEKLFF.

CDR3 nucleotide sequence: TGTGCCAGCAGCTTGACAGGGAGTAATTCACCCCTCCACTTT. Residues: CASSLTGSNSPLHF. The chain has TRBV7-9 and TRBJ1-6; TRBD1 matches 7 bases. CDR3 size: 14 residues. CDR1 and CDR2 (germline): SEHNR, FQNEAQ (reference sequence). Trimming at V came to 3 bases and at J to 6 bases, leaving 2 bases not matched to a gene.

This chain uses TRBV28 with TRBJ2-3, with D unclear. Trimming took 4 bases from V and 5 from J, leaving 7 bases between them. The CDR3 contains 12 residues. Germline lookup yields CDR1 MDHEN and CDR2 SYDVKM. In DNA form, the CDR3 reads TGTGCCAGCAGTTCCGCGTTAGATACGCAGTATTTT. As protein: CASSSALDTQYF. Full variable domain (remainder filled in from reference TRBV28 and TRBJ2-3): DVKVTQSSRYLVKRTGEKVFLECVQDMDHENMFWYRQDPGLGLRLIYFSYDVKMKEKGDIPEGYSVSREKKERFSLILESASTNQTSMYLCASSSALDTQYFGPGTRLTVL.

This CDR3 reads CASSPPGLRTDTQYF. CDR3 DNA sequence: TGTGCCAGCTCACCACCGGGACTCCGCACAGATACGCAGTATTTT. This chain connects TRBV18 to TRBJ2-3, with TRBD2 as a possible D gene (6 bases). CDR1 and CDR2 from the germline V gene are KGHSH and LQKENI. V lost 0 bases and J 1 base, leaving 8 bases between the germline ends. This CDR3 is 15 amino acids long.

This rearrangement joins TRBV30 to TRBJ2-7, with D perhaps matching TRBD2 (6 bases). The CDR3 length is 13 residues. Trimming shortened V by 4 bases and J by 9 bases, and 19 bases separated the two germline ends. CDR1 is GTSNPN and CDR2 is SVGIG in the germline V gene (reference sequence). CDR3 DNA: TGTGCCTGGAAGATACTCGGGAGCCACGGGCAGTACTTC. Translation gives CAWKILGSHGQYF. Full variable domain (rest looked up from reference TRBV30 and TRBJ2-7): SQTIHQWPATLVQPVGSPLSLECTVEGTSNPNLYWYRQAAGRGLQLLFYSVGIGQISSEVPQNLSASRPQDRQFILSSKKLLLSDSGFYLCAWKILGSHGQYFGPGTRLTVT.

V usage is TRBV7-8 and J usage is TRBJ1-2, with D maybe TRBD1 (6 bases). The CDR3 spans 17 residues. V was clipped by 5 bases and J by 0 bases, with 19 bases between them. From germline, CDR1 is SGHVS and CDR2 FQNEAQ. CDR3 loop: CASSRGGPTSANYGYTF. DNA of the CDR3: TGTGCCAGCAGCCGTGGGGGGCCGACTAGCGCTAACTATGGCTACACCTTC. Filled out from reference TRBV7-8 and TRBJ1-2, the complete variable domain reads GAGVSQSPRYKVAKRGQDVALRCDPISGHVSLFWYQQALGQGPEFLTYFQNEAQLDKSGLPSDRFFAERPEGSVSTLKIQRTQQEDSAVYLCASSRGGPTSANYGYTFGSGTRLTVV.

This chain connects TRBV18 to TRBJ1-5; maybe TRBD1 (6 bases). The CDR3 runs to 14 residues. Germline V lookup: CDR1 KGHSH, CDR2 LQKENI. V shed 3 bases and J shed 6 bases, with 12 bases lying between them. The CDR3 coding sequence is TGTGCCAGCTCACCTTCAGGGGATAGTCAGCCCCAGCATTTT. As protein: CASSPSGDSQPQHF.

This chain uses TRBV30 with TRBJ1-3, with 7 bases identical to TRBD1. The CDR3 totals 16 residues. In germline, CDR1 is GTSNPN, CDR2 SVGIG (reference sequence). The V gene end was trimmed by 2 bases and the J gene end by 0 bases; junction bases not matched to a gene: 7. The CDR3 nucleotides read TGTGCCTGGAGTAGTTGGGGACAGAACTCTGGAAACACCATATATTTT. Translation gives CAWSSWGQNSGNTIYF.

V usage is TRBV6-5 and J usage is TRBJ2-7; 7 bases match TRBD2. Trimming at V came to 6 bases and at J to 4 bases, leaving 6 bases not matched to a gene. This CDR3 comprises 13 residues. Germline V gene data show CDR1 as MNHEY and CDR2 as SVGAGI. CDR3 amino acids: CASRQTAGYEQYF. Here the CDR3 DNA reads TGTGCCAGCAGACAGACAGCGGGATACGAGCAGTACTTC.

This chain uses TRBV19 with TRBJ2-3; D not certain. CDR1 is LNHDA, CDR2 SQIVND, per germline (reference sequence). CDR3 length: 13 amino acids. V lost 3 bases and J 6 bases, leaving 10 bases between the germline ends. Written as DNA, the CDR3 is TGTGCCAGTAGTATCTCGCGGATGGATACGCAGTATTTT. This sequence encodes CASSISRMDTQYF.

This chain links TRBV9 with TRBJ2-1; 7 bases fit TRBD2. This CDR3 region has 15 residues. V lost 0 bases to trimming and J lost 4 bases; unmatched junction nucleotides: 4. Germline V lookup: CDR1 SGDLS, CDR2 YYNGEE. This CDR3 reads CASSVDSGFYNEQFF. CDR3 coding DNA: TGTGCCAGCAGCGTAGATAGCGGGTTTTACAATGAGCAGTTCTTC. The variable domain in full, completed from reference TRBV9 and TRBJ2-1, reads DSGVTQTPKHLITATGQRVTLRCSPRSGDLSVYWYQQSLDQGLQFLIQYYNGEERAKGNILERFSAQQFPDLHSELNLSSLELGDSALYFCASSVDSGFYNEQFFGPGTRLTVL.

The rearrangement links TRBV19 to TRBJ1-5; TRBD1 matches 7 bases. J lost 0 bases, V lost 9 bases, and 5 bases had no gene match. This CDR3 contains 14 residues. Germline-derived CDR1 and CDR2 are LNHDA and SQIVND (reference sequence). This CDR3 is CASRGVYSNQPQHF. The CDR3 bases are TGTGCCAGCAGGGGGGTTTATAGCAATCAGCCCCAGCATTTT. Using reference TRBV19 and TRBJ1-5 for the parts outside the CDR3, the full variable domain is DGGITQSPKYLFRKEGQNVTLSCEQNLNHDAMYWYRQDPGQGLRLIYYSQIVNDFQKGDIAEGYSVSREKKESFPLTVTSAQKNPTAFYLCASRGVYSNQPQHFGDGTRLSIL.

The chain links TRBV6-1 to TRBJ1-2; no definite D call. V lost 6 bases, J lost 6 bases, and 14 bases lay in between. The CDR3 contains 13 residues. In germline, CDR1 is MNHNS, CDR2 SASEGT. For the CDR3, the DNA is TGTGCCAGCAGAGAGGACTCACTAGATGGCTACACCTTC. Protein sequence: CASREDSLDGYTF.

V gene TRBV7-2 combines with J gene TRBJ2-1; 9 nucleotides agree with TRBD2. The ends lost 4 bases at V and 6 bases at J; junction bases unmatched: 10. The CDR3 length is 16 residues. Germline CDR1 SGHTA, CDR2 FQGNSA. The CDR3 loop is CASSSIRTSVTNEQFF. CDR3 nucleotide sequence: TGTGCCAGCAGCTCCATTCGGACTAGCGTAACCAATGAGCAGTTCTTC.

The J gene is TRBJ2-5, the V gene TRBV6-1; TRBD2 might be the D (5 bases). The end of the DNA fits TRBJ2-7 better, so the J call may be wrong. Looked up from germline, CDR1 is MNHNS and CDR2 is SASEGT. This CDR3 is 13 amino acids long. CDR3 in DNA: TGTGCCAGCAGTCCGGGGAGCTCCTACGAGCAGTACTTC. Its translation is CASSPGSSYEQYF.